This T cell receptor (beta chain) is from a study of T cell responses to AZD1222 COVID-19 vaccine. The method was immunoSEQ multiplex PCR; TCRdb's version includes in-frame clones alone and lacks a portion of them. Among around 130,000 clones listed, about 86% were seen once. Trimming removed 10 bases from V and 8 bases from J; junction bases left unmatched: 11. CDR3 size: 15 residues. CDR1 and CDR2 from the germline V gene are SEHNR and FQNEAQ (reference sequence). The source is an adult in good health. The sequencing here drew on peripheral blood, taken on day 0 of AZD1222 vaccination. The J gene is TRBJ1-4, the V gene TRBV7-9, with 12 bases that match TRBD1. CDR3 DNA sequence: TGTGCCACACCGGGACAGGGGGCGCTCGGGGAAAAACTGTTTTTT. Translation: CATPGQGALGEKLFF.